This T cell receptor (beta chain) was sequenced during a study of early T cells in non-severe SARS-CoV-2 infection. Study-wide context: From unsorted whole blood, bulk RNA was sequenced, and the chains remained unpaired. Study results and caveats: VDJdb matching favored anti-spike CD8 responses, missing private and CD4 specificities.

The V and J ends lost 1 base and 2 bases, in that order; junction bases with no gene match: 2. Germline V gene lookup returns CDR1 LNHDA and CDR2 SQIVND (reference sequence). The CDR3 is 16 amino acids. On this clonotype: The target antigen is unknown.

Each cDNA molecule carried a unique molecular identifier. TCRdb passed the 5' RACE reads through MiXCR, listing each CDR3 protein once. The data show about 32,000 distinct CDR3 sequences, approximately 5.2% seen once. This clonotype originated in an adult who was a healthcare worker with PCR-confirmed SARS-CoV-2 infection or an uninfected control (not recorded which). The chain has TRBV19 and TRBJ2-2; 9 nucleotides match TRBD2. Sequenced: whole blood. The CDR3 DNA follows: TGTGCCAGTAGTATAGTGACTAGCGGTAACACCGGGGAGCTGTTTTTT. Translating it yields CASSIVTSGNTGELFF.